This TCR beta chain comes out of a study of T cell responses to AZD1222 COVID-19 vaccine (dated by TCRdb to about 2021). With respect to the entire study: AZD1222 recipients with second doses at about 4 weeks or about 12 weeks were pooled, because spike-specific TCR depth and breadth did not differ between schedules. Trial participants were enrolled by age into 18-55, 56-69 and 70-plus year subgroups, with roughly 160, 29 and 62 TCR-sequenced participants respectively. A total of under 250 trial participants underwent TCR sequencing, of whom 207 had received two doses of AZD1222 and 26 had received two doses of the MenACWY control vaccine. Points the paper makes about the study in general: The 56-69-year group was small, and its depth increase did not reach significance, likely because of low power. Reportedly, almost half of the unique spike-specific TCRs recognized epitopes lying outside the regions that are mutated in the B.1.351 and B.1.1.7 variants. Most participants were white British and females outnumbered males, and the authors suggested that clonal diversity may have been underestimated. Conclusions about previously exposed vaccinees were limited because only a handful of AZD1222 recipients were SARS-CoV-2 seropositive at baseline. No day 14 peak-response samples were available, so repertoires were characterized only after the peak T cell response. Spike-specific TCR breadth and depth rose significantly after two AZD1222 doses compared with day 0 and with MenACWY recipients. The whole spike protein was spanned by vaccine-associated CD4 TCRs, and dominant responses were seen in regions 160-218 and 743-854.

As concerns this clone: Its antigen has not been determined. No base qualities exist here, and no much larger clone lies one base off it.

The CDR3 regions of human TCRbeta chains were subjected to immunosequencing. The authors processed their data as follows. Repertoire TCRs were checked for matches against a reference library of SARS-CoV-2-specific TCRs that had been generated using the MIRA antigen-specificity platform. Breadth meant the fraction of unique TCRs that were SARS-CoV-2-associated, whereas depth meant the fraction of total T cells that were SARS-CoV-2-associated. Using the MIRA data, each spike-specific TCR was assigned both to the spike region to which the TCR was reactive and to a CD4 or CD8 class. Log10-transformed breadth and depth values were compared by one-way ANOVA with Sidak's multiple comparisons tests. TCRdb retrieved this table from immuneACCESS and kept in-frame rearrangements only. Not all clones are present; in checked studies, unresolved V genes account for under half, and no reason is known for the remainder. V, J and clone size are those of that table, while D and trimming were read from the DNA. This sample lists about 92,000 clones; approximately 84% were detected once. Together, the top ten hold 10% of the sample.

The time point label, as the study defines it: baseline before first vaccination. Samples from vaccinated people were obtained from the UK trials COV001 and COV002, which included a single-blind randomized controlled phase 2/3 trial of AZD1222 (ChAdOx1 nCoV-19) in healthy adults. Trial participant PBMC samples were collected at day 0 and day 28 after the second dose for TCRbeta chain sequencing. The receptor was isolated from an adult in good health. Sequenced material: peripheral blood, taken on day 0 of AZD1222 vaccination.

The CDR3 is CARSLNFRDNPLGNEKLFF. In nucleotide form, the sequence is TGTGCCAGAAGCCTCAATTTTCGGGACAACCCCCTTGGGAATGAAAAACTGTTTTTT. This chain joins TRBV5-3 to TRBJ1-4; perhaps TRBD1 is the D gene, with 6 bases matching. TRBV5-3 counts as an open reading frame of uncertain function. Relative to germline, V is 4 bases shorter and J is 5 bases shorter, with 27 bases between their ends. The CDR3, cysteine through phenylalanine, is 19 amino acids long. This entry keeps only the CDR3 DNA: 57 bases, framed from base 1.